A selection of T cell receptor beta chains follows, all from one sample in a study of cytomegalovirus exposure and HLA in healthy donors. Here immunoSEQ multiplex PCR was the method, and the copy in TCRdb shows in-frame clones only, minus some. The sample records some 240,000 clones, around 90% being singletons. The material sequenced was PBMCs. The receptors were sampled from a girl aged 2 to 10 in good health and CMV-seronegative. The CDR3 runs from the conserved cysteine through the conserved F or W. The D gene is left open where the match is weak. Expanded clones get a size class; other rows say once, few or many, or leave the size out.

once TRBD2 TRBJ2-3 15 TRBV11-3 TGTGCCAGCAGCTTGAAGGCGGGGGGCACAGATACGCAGTATTTT CASSLKAGGTDTQYF
. TRBD1 TRBJ1-1 14 TRBV30 TGTGCCTGGAGTGTCACAGGGGAGAACACTGAAGCTTTCTTT CAWSVTGENTEAFF
. TRBD1 TRBJ1-6 17 TRBV7-9 TGTTCCAGCAGCTTGCAGTTCGGGACAGGGGGAAATTCACCCCTCCACTTT CSSSLQFGTGGNSPLHF
. . TRBJ2-5 15 TRBV28 TGTGCCAGCAGCCCAGGAGGGATGAGGAAAAAGACCCAGTACTTC CASSPGGMRKKTQYF
. . TRBJ2-5 14 TRBV28 TGTGCCAGCAGGCCAACAGGGACCGGGGAGACCCAGTACTTC CASRPTGTGETQYF
. . TRBJ2-1 14 TRBV10-2 TGCGCCAGCATTGGTGACGTTTGGGCCAATGAGCAGTTCTTC CASIGDVWANEQFF
. TRBD1 TRBJ1-1 15 TRBV27 TGTGCCAGCAGCCCCCGACAGGGAGGTGACACTGAAGCTTTCTTT CASSPRQGGDTEAFF
. . TRBJ2-3 14 TRBV14 TGTGCCAGCAGTTTAAGCAGCGCGGCGGATACGCAGTATTTT CASSLSSAADTQYF
. . TRBJ1-1 15 TRBV5-4 TGTGCCAGCAACCCACCGGGCAGGGCGAAGACTGAAGCTTTCTTT CASNPPGRAKTEAFF
. . TRBJ2-5 14 TRBV5-6 TGTGCCAGCGGACTCGAACACGTTGGGGAGACCCAGTACTTC CASGLEHVGETQYF
. . TRBJ1-1 16 TRBV13 TGTGCCAGCAGCCCCTTGAGGGGCGCAGGGGACACTGAAGCTTTCTTT CASSPLRGAGDTEAFF
once . TRBJ2-3 15 TRBV5-1 TGCGCCAGCAGCACCGGGACACTCGACACAGATACGCAGTATTTT CASSTGTLDTDTQYF
. . TRBJ2-3 15 TRBV7-4 TGTGCCAGCAGCTTGACAGGCTCAAGCACAGATACGCAGTATTTT CASSLTGSSTDTQYF
. . TRBJ1-5 15 TRBV5-8 TGTGCCAGCAGCTTAGGACACCATAGCAATCAGCCCCAGCATTTT CASSLGHHSNQPQHF
once . TRBJ2-1 15 TRBV18 TGTGCCAGCTCACCAGAGGCGGTCCCATACAATGAGCAGTTCTTC CASSPEAVPYNEQFF
. TRBD1 TRBJ1-2 14 TRBV6-5 TGTGCCAGCAGGGGGACAGGGTGGTTCGATGGCTACACCTTC CASRGTGWFDGYTF
. TRBD1 TRBJ1-1 15 TRBV6-1 TGTGCCAGCAGTGAATACAGGGGAATGAACACTGAAGCTTTCTTT CASSEYRGMNTEAFF
once . TRBJ2-3 19 TRBV7-9 TGTGCCAGCAGCATAGTCGCGGGACAGCTACCGACCTACACAGATACGCAGTATTTT CASSIVAGQLPTYTDTQYF
. . TRBJ2-7 13 TRBV27 TGTGCCAGTTCTCAGGCGGGGCCCTACGAGCAGTACTTC CASSQAGPYEQYF
once . TRBJ1-2 14 TRBV4-1 TGCGCCAGCAGCCAAGAAAATGTGGTCGGGGGCTACACCTTC CASSQENVVGGYTF
. . TRBJ2-7 11 TRBV18 TGTGCCAGCTCACCGGCTGGCGAGCAGTACTTC CASSPAGEQYF
. TRBD2 TRBJ2-1 20 TRBV13 TGTGCCAGCAGCCCTAATTCGGGTTTAGCGGGGGGGACCTCCTACAATGAGCAGTTCTTC CASSPNSGLAGGTSYNEQFF
. TRBD2 TRBJ2-1 18 TRBV4-1 TGCGCCAGCAGCCAAGGGGTCCCCCATAGCGGGGGGAACAATGAGCAGTTCTTC CASSQGVPHSGGNNEQFF
once TRBD1 TRBJ2-1 12 TRBV5-4 TGTGCCAGCAGCCGACAGGGGGAGTTGAAGTTCTTC CASSRQGELKFF
. TRBD1 TRBJ1-4 15 TRBV19 TGTGCCAGTAGTGTCGCCGGGACAGGGGCCGAAAAACTGTTTTTT CASSVAGTGAEKLFF
. TRBD2 TRBJ2-5 15 TRBV18 TGTGCCAGCTCACCTCCAGCGGGGAAAGGGGAGACCCAGTACTTC CASSPPAGKGETQYF
. . TRBJ2-3 19 TRBV19 TGTGCCAGTAGCCAAAAGTCCCTCGCCCTGAGATCTAGCACAGATACGCAGTATTTT CASSQKSLALRSSTDTQYF
. . TRBJ1-5 20 TRBV28 TGTGCCAGCAGCCTATTTATACCCGGGGCAGGGGTCCCCGTCCATCAGCCCCAGCATTTT CASSLFIPGAGVPVHQPQHF
. TRBD1 TRBJ2-1 16 TRBV10-3 TGTGCCATCAGTAGAGGGACAGGGGGGCTCTACAATGAGCAGTTCTTC CAISRGTGGLYNEQFF
once TRBD1 TRBJ1-5 16 TRBV27 TGTGCCAGCAGTCGAGGACAGGGGCTGACGAAACAGCCCCAGCATTTT CASSRGQGLTKQPQHF
. . TRBJ1-1 13 TRBV10-3 TGTGCCATCATGGGGGGGCGGAACACTGAAGCTTTCTTT CAIMGGRNTEAFF
. . TRBJ1-5 12 TRBV7-2 TGTGCCAGCAGTTACGAACTAGGGCCCCAGCATTTT CASSYELGPQHF
. TRBD2 TRBJ2-3 16 TRBV6-4 TGTGCCAGCAGTGAGGGGACTAGCGGGGGGGCGAATACGCAGTATTTT CASSEGTSGGANTQYF
. . TRBJ2-3 13 TRBV5-1 TGCGCCAGCAGCCCGGGGAACACAGATACGCAGTATTTT CASSPGNTDTQYF
. . TRBJ2-5 15 TRBV5-1 TGCGCCAGCAGCTTGAGCGGGCCCCCGGGAGAGACCCAGTACTTC CASSLSGPPGETQYF
. . TRBJ1-1 14 TRBV9 TGTGCCAGCAGCGTAGACGGCGGGGCCCGGGAAGCTTTCTTT CASSVDGGAREAFF
. . TRBJ1-1 16 TRBV23-1 TGCGCCAGCAGTCAATCCCCTACAGGGAGAAACACTGAAGCTTTCTTT CASSQSPTGRNTEAFF
. TRBD2 TRBJ2-1 14 TRBV7-9 TGTGCCAGCAGGGGACTAGCGGCCTACAATGAGCAGTTCTTC CASRGLAAYNEQFF
. TRBD1 TRBJ1-4 15 TRBV7-6 TGTGCCAGCAGCGGAACAGGGGCGGCTAATGAAAAACTGTTTTTT CASSGTGAANEKLFF
. TRBD1 TRBJ1-2 15 TRBV7-9 TGTGCCAGCAGCTTAGTGGGACAGGGGTATTATGGCTACACCTTC CASSLVGQGYYGYTF
. TRBD2 TRBJ2-5 16 TRBV6-1 TGTGCCAGCAGTGATGGGACTAGCGGGAGATGGGAGACCCAGTACTTC CASSDGTSGRWETQYF
. . TRBJ2-3 17 TRBV19 TGTGCCAGTAGTATCCGCGGCCTAGCCCCTAGCACAGATACGCAGTATTTT CASSIRGLAPSTDTQYF
. TRBD1 TRBJ2-6 17 TRBV6-1 TGTGCCAGCAGTGAGGACAGGGGGCTCTCTGGGGCCAACGTCCTGACTTTC CASSEDRGLSGANVLTF